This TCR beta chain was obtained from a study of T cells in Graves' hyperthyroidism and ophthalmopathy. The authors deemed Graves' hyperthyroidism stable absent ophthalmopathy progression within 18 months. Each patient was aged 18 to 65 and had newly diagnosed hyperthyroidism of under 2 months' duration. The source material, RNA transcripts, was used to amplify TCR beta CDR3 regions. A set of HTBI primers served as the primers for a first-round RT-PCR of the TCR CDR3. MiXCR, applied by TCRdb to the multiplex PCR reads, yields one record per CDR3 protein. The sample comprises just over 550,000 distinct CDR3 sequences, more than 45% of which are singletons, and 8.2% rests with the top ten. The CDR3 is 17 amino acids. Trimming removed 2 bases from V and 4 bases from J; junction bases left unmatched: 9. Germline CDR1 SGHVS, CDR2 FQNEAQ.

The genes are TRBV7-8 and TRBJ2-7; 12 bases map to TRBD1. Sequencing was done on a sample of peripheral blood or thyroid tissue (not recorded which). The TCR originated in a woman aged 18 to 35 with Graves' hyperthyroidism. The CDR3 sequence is CASSLRTPGQGAYEQYF. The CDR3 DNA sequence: TGTGCCAGCAGCTTAAGGACCCCGGGACAGGGGGCTTACGAGCAGTACTTC.